One sample yielded the 22 T cell receptor beta chains listed below, sequenced in a study of blood T cell repertoires in COVID-19. Clones were sequenced by immunoSEQ multiplex PCR, and TCRdb holds only the in-frame ones, with some missing. The table shows about 260,000 clones, with about 85% occurring only once. Sequencing was carried out using peripheral blood. All receptors derive from a human donor in a cohort sampled during active COVID-19.

The V and J genes are TRBV9 and TRBJ1-2; tentatively, D is TRBD1 (5 bases). The CDR3 loop spans 15 amino acids. Germline lookup yields CDR1 SGDLS and CDR2 YYNGEE. Trimming took 4 bases from V and 2 from J, leaving 15 bases between them. This CDR3 is CASSPRRGQNYGYTF. CDR3 sequence (DNA): TGTGCCAGCAGCCCGAGGAGGGGCCAAAACTATGGCTACACCTTC.

CDR3 DNA: TGCAGCGTTGAAGCCCAGGCAAGTGGCGAGCAGTACTTC. This codes for CSVEAQASGEQYF. The chain employs TRBV29-1 and TRBJ2-7; D is unresolved. CDR1 SQVTM and CDR2 ANQGSEA come from the germline V gene. This CDR3 is built from 13 residues. Trimming removed 1 base at V and 6 bases at J, with 13 bases between.

This clone has only a few counts. The V gene is TRBV28, the J gene TRBJ1-5, with 7 bases lining up with TRBD1. Losses at the gene ends were 7 bases for V and 2 bases for J; bases not matched to a gene: 8. From germline, CDR1 is MDHEN and CDR2 SYDVKM. This CDR3 is built from 15 residues. The CDR3 DNA reads as TGTGCCAGCACCCTACAGGGGTTGGGCAATCAGCCCCAGCATTTT. Residues: CASTLQGLGNQPQHF.

This clone came up once. This chain joins TRBV28 and TRBJ2-6, with D perhaps TRBD1 (5 bases). The germline CDR1 and CDR2 sequences are MDHEN and SYDVKM. V lost 6 bases, J lost 1 base, and 10 bases lay in between. The CDR3 totals 15 residues. CDR3 loop: CASSVQASGANVLTF. Written as DNA, the CDR3 is TGTGCCAGCAGCGTACAGGCGTCTGGGGCCAACGTCCTGACTTTC.

The chain combines TRBV15 with TRBJ2-7, with D perhaps matching TRBD2 (6 bases). The germline V gene encodes CDR1 LNHNV and CDR2 YYDKDF (reference sequence). V dropped 0 bases and J dropped 0 bases, with 9 bases sitting between them. CDR3 length: 15 amino acids. The CDR3 reads CATSRDRDFSYEQYF. The CDR3 region has the DNA TGTGCCACCAGCAGAGATCGGGACTTCTCCTACGAGCAGTACTTC.

The J gene is TRBJ2-5, the V gene TRBV11-2, with a tentative D call TRBD1 (6 bases). The CDR3 spans 13 residues. Trimming pared 5 bases from V and 2 bases from J, leaving 9 bases between. Germline V gene data show CDR1 as SGHAT and CDR2 as FQNNGV. CDR3 sequence (DNA): TGTGCCAGCAGCCTGGACAGACAAGAGACCCAGTACTTC. Translation: CASSLDRQETQYF.

The chain employs TRBV5-1 and TRBJ1-6; 7 bases match TRBD1. Germline values: CDR1 SGHRS, CDR2 YFSETQ. J lost 6 bases, V lost 5 bases, and 14 bases had no gene match. The CDR3 is 17 amino acids. CDR3 nucleotides: TGCGCCAGCAGGGGTTTACCAGGGGACAGTTTTAATTCACCCCTCCACTTT. This translates into CASRGLPGDSFNSPLHF.

V is TRBV19 and J is TRBJ1-5; possible D gene TRBD1, 6 bases. CDR1 LNHDA and CDR2 SQIVND come from the germline V gene (reference sequence). V lost 5 bases and J 1 base, leaving 15 bases between the germline ends. This CDR3 is 16 amino acids long. CDR3 nucleotides: TGTGCCAGTAGTTTCGGGGGGCGCGGGAGCAATCAGCCCCAGCATTTT. Translating it yields CASSFGGRGSNQPQHF.

V gene TRBV28 combines with J gene TRBJ2-3; D possibly corresponds to TRBD2 (5 bases). Germline loops: CDR1 MDHEN, CDR2 SYDVKM. The CDR3 consists of 13 residues. Trimming removed 8 bases at V and 2 bases at J, with 11 bases between. For the CDR3, the DNA is TGTGCCAGCGGGCCTAGCCTCACAGATACGCAGTATTTT. Protein sequence: CASGPSLTDTQYF.

V usage is TRBV7-2 and J usage is TRBJ2-2; 7 bases agree with TRBD1. Germline CDR1 reads SGHTA; CDR2 reads FQGNSA. The CDR3 runs 14 residues. V gave up 5 bases and J gave up 4 bases; unmatched junction bases: 4. DNA of the CDR3: TGTGCCAGCAGCACAGCAGGGGGCACCGGGGAGCTGTTTTTT. It yields the protein CASSTAGGTGELFF.

The V and J genes are TRBV4-1 and TRBJ2-7; D is possibly TRBD2 (6 bases). This CDR3 contains 16 residues. Germline CDR1 reads MGHRA; CDR2 reads YSYEKL. V lost 1 base and J 3 bases, leaving 16 bases between the germline ends. DNA for the CDR3: TGCGCCAGCAGCCAAGGGTCGGCTAGCGCTGGCTACGAGCAGTACTTC. Amino acids: CASSQGSASAGYEQYF.

J is TRBJ1-2 and V is TRBV6-5, with TRBD1 matching 7 bases. Germline-derived CDR1 and CDR2 are MNHEY and SVGAGI. This CDR3 has 16 residues. Trimming cost V 0 bases and J 14 bases; bases outside gene matches: 18. The DNA for the CDR3 is TGTGCCAGCAGTTACTCCTCTCGGGGACAGCGGAAAATGATTACCTTC. It is translated as CASSYSSRGQRKMITF.

In DNA form, the CDR3 reads TGTGCCAGCAGCCAAGATCTAACTAGCGGGAGAAATACCCACGAGCAGTACTTC. Residues: CASSQDLTSGRNTHEQYF. This chain links TRBV4-2 with TRBJ2-7; 11 bases are shared with TRBD2. Trimming at V came to 0 bases and at J to 5 bases, leaving 12 bases not matched to a gene. CDR3 size: 18 residues. Germline V gene lookup returns CDR1 LGHNA and CDR2 YNFKEQ.

The rearrangement joins TRBV5-1 to TRBJ2-5; TRBD2 matches at 13 bases. In germline, CDR1 is SGHRS, CDR2 YFSETQ. Trimming at V came to 2 bases and at J to 6 bases, leaving 13 bases not matched to a gene. This CDR3 region has 18 residues. The CDR3 DNA sequence: TGCGCCAGCAGCTTCAGGGGACTAGCGGGACTGATAGAACAGACCCAGTACTTC. Translating it yields CASSFRGLAGLIEQTQYF. Filled out from reference TRBV5-1 and TRBJ2-5, the complete variable domain reads KAGVTQTPRYLIKTRGQQVTLSCSPISGHRSVSWYQQTPGQGLQFLFEYFSETQRNKGNFPGRFSGRQFSNSRSEMNVSTLELGDSALYLCASSFRGLAGLIEQTQYFGPGTRLLVL.

The chain employs TRBV7-9 and TRBJ1-6; D may be TRBD1 (6 bases). Germline loops: CDR1 SEHNR, CDR2 FQNEAQ (reference sequence). The germline V and J ends were trimmed by 2 bases and 7 bases, with 15 bases remaining between them. The CDR3 extends over 16 amino acids. The CDR3 nucleotides read TGTGCCAGCAGCTTATCCGGGACAAGGAGCAATTCACCCCTCCACTTT. Protein product: CASSLSGTRSNSPLHF.

This chain uses TRBV18 with TRBJ1-1; 8 positions match TRBD1. V lost 5 bases, J lost 4 bases, and 9 bases stayed unmatched. The length of the CDR3 is 15 residues. In germline, CDR1 is KGHSH, CDR2 LQKENI. Written as DNA, the CDR3 is TGTGCCAGCTCAGGACAGGGTCTGGCGGGCACTGAAGCTTTCTTT. It specifies CASSGQGLAGTEAFF.

The rearrangement joins TRBV6-2 or TRBV6-3 to TRBJ2-5; D not certain. V was shortened by 0 bases and J by 5 bases, with 10 bases between the two germline ends. Germline values: CDR1 MNHEY, CDR2 SVGEGT. The CDR3 is 14 residues long. As DNA, the CDR3 is TGTGCCAGCAGTTACTCTAGCCGCGCGGAGACCCAGTACTTC. This encodes CASSYSSRAETQYF.

This chain connects TRBV19 to TRBJ1-3; unclear D gene. Germline-derived CDR1 and CDR2 are LNHDA and SQIVND (reference sequence). Deletions cut 2 bases from V and 0 bases from J, with 5 bases between. There are 14 residues in the CDR3. The CDR3, as DNA: TGTGCCAGTAGTATACCGGGCTCTGGAAACACCATATATTTT. It codes for CASSIPGSGNTIYF.

The chain links TRBV19 to TRBJ2-6, with D possibly TRBD2 on 5 matching bases. CDR3 length equals 14 residues. The V end lost 9 bases, the J end lost 0 bases, and 9 bases lay between the germline ends. CDR1 and CDR2 (germline): LNHDA, SQIVND (reference sequence). The CDR3 nucleotides are TGTGCCAGCAGCGGCCTCTCTGGGGCCAACGTCCTGACTTTC. It specifies CASSGLSGANVLTF.

The V gene is TRBV2, the J gene TRBJ2-3; 7 bases line up with TRBD2. Per germline, CDR1 SNHLY and CDR2 FYNNEI. Trimming removed 4 bases from V and 0 bases from J; junction bases left unmatched: 7. CDR3 length: 16 residues. CDR3 nucleotide sequence: TGTGCCAGCAGTGGGTGGGCTAGCGGTAGCACAGATACGCAGTATTTT. Translated: CASSGWASGSTDTQYF.

The chain uses TRBV7-9 and TRBJ1-2; 7 bases are shared with TRBD1. This CDR3 region has 14 residues. Germline trimming cut 1 base from V and 8 bases from J; bases unmatched to any gene: 7. The germline V gene has CDR1 SEHNR and CDR2 FQNEAQ (reference sequence). The DNA for the CDR3 is TGTGCCAGCAGCTTAGTTATCCAGGGGGGCGGCTACACCTTC. It yields the protein CASSLVIQGGGYTF.

This rearrangement joins TRBV29-1 to TRBJ2-7, with a possible D match to TRBD2 (5 bases). CDR3 length equals 12 residues. Trimming shortened V by 4 bases and J by 7 bases, and 14 bases separated the two germline ends. Germline V gene sequence: CDR1 SQVTM, CDR2 ANQGSEA. The CDR3 protein is CSVGAGVGEQYF. As DNA, the CDR3 is TGCAGCGTTGGCGCCGGGGTAGGAGAGCAGTACTTC.